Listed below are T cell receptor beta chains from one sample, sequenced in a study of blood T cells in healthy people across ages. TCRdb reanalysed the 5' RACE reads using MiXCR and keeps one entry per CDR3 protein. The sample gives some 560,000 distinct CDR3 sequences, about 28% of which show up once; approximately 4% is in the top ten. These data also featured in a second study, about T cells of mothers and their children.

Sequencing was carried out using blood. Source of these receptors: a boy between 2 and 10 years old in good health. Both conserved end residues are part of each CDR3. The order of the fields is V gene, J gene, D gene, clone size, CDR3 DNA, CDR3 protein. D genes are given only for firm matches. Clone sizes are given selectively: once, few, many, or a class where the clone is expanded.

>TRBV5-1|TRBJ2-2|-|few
TGCGCCAGCAGCCTTGACATGCCCGGGGAGCTGTTTTTT
CASSLDMPGELFF
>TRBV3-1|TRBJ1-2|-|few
TGTGCCAGCAGCCGGTCTGAGGTCAACTATGGCTACACCTTC
CASSRSEVNYGYTF
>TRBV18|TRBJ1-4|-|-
TGTGCCAGCTCACAAGGAGATGCAACTAATGAAAAACTGTTTTTT
CASSQGDATNEKLFF
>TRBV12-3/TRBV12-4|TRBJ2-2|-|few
TGTGCCAGCAGTGAATCACAGGCCGGGCGAACCGGGGAGCTGTTTTTT
CASSESQAGRTGELFF
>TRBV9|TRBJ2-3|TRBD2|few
TGTGCCAGCAGCTCAGTAGCGGGGGGCGGCACAGATACGCAGTATTTT
CASSSVAGGGTDTQYF
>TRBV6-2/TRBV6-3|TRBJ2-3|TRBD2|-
TGTGCCAGCAGACTGGGGGGGGCAGATACGCAGTATTTT
CASRLGGADTQYF
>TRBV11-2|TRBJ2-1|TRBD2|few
TGTGCCAGCAGCTTCGGCGGGAGTACGAATGAGCAGTTCTTC
CASSFGGSTNEQFF
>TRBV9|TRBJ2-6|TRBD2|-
TGTGCCAGCGCCGGGACTACCGTCCTGACTTTC
CASAGTTVLTF
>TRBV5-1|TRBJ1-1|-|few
TGCGCCACCCGGACGGTAATGAACACTGAAGCTTTCTTT
CATRTVMNTEAFF
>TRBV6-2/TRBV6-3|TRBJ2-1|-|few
TGTGCCAGCACCCTCCAGGGGACTTCCGAGCAGTTCTTC
CASTLQGTSEQFF
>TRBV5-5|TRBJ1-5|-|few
TGTGCCAGCAGCCCGGGACCGGATCAGCCCCAGCATTTT
CASSPGPDQPQHF
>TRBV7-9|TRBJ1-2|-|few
TGTGCCAGCAGCCCCCTGGGGGGGGCCGGTGGCTACACCTTC
CASSPLGGAGGYTF
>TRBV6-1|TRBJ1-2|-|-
TGTGCCAGCAGTGGTCAGACTCGCGGGAGGTTCGACGGCTACACCTTC
CASSGQTRGRFDGYTF
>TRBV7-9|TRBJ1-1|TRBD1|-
TGTGCCAGCAGTCAGACAGGGTTCAACACTGAAGCTTTCTTT
CASSQTGFNTEAFF
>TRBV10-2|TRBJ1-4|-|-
TGCGCCAGCCGTAAGCCCTCCTCGAATGACAGTAATGAAAAACTGTTTTTT
CASRKPSSNDSNEKLFF
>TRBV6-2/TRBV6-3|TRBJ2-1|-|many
TGTGCCAGCAGTCCCCGTATAGAGTACTCAGAGCAGTTCTTC
CASSPRIEYSEQFF
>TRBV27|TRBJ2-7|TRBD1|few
TGTGCCAGCACCAAAACAATCGGGACAGGGGGTTTCAACAAGCAGTACTTC
CASTKTIGTGGFNKQYF
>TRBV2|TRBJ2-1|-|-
TGTGCCAGCGGGGGCTGGGACCGCCTTTCCAATGAGCAGTTCTTC
CASGGWDRLSNEQFF
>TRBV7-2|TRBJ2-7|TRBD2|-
TGTGCCAGCAGCGACCTGGGACTAGCGTTCTCCTACGAGCAGTACTTC
CASSDLGLAFSYEQYF
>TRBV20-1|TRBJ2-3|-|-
TGCAGTGCTAGCATGGTCGTCTGGGATACGCAGTATTTT
CSASMVVWDTQYF
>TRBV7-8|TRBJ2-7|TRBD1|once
TGTGCCAGCAGCTTCCCCGGACAGGGCCACGAGCAGTACTTC
CASSFPGQGHEQYF
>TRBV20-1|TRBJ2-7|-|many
TGCAGTGCTAGGCCCGTGGCTAGCGTATCCTACGAGCAGTACTTC
CSARPVASVSYEQYF
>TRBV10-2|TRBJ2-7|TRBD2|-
TGCGCCAGCATCAATAGCGGGAGCTCCTACGAGCAGTACTTC
CASINSGSSYEQYF
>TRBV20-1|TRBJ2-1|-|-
TGCAGTGCTTTAAGCCGGCTAGCCGGCTGGGAGCAGTTCTTC
CSALSRLAGWEQFF
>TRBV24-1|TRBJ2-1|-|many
TGTGCCACCAATGCGGGTGGGTGGGACAATGAGCAGTTCTTC
CATNAGGWDNEQFF
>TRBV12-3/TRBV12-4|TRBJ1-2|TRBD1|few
TGTGCCAGCAGTTTACAGGGGGGCGGTGGCTACACCTTC
CASSLQGGGGYTF
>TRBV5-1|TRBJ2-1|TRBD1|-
TGCGCCAGCAGCCCCATGGGACAGGAATCCTACAATGAGCAGTTCTTC
CASSPMGQESYNEQFF
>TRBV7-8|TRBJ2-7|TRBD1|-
TGTGCCAGCAGCACGGGACAGGGGCCGTCCTACGAGCAGTACTTC
CASSTGQGPSYEQYF
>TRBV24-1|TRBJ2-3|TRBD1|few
TGTGCCACCAGTGATCCCGGGACAGGGACAGATACGCAGTATTTT
CATSDPGTGTDTQYF
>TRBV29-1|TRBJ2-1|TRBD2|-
TGCAGCGTTGAAGTTGGACTAGTCCAGTTCTTC
CSVEVGLVQFF
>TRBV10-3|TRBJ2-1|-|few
TGTGCCATCAGCCTACCCCCCAACAATGAGCAGTTCTTC
CAISLPPNNEQFF
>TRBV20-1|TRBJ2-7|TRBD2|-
TGCAGTGCTAGAGTGCTAGCGGGAATCTACGAGCAGTACTTC
CSARVLAGIYEQYF
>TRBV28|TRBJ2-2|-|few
TGTGCCAGCAGTTTAGTTCGGGGGGCGCGAGGCACCGGGGAGCTGTTTTTT
CASSLVRGARGTGELFF
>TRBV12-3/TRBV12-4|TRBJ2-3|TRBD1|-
TGTGCCAGCAGTTCACAGGGGAGCGATACGCAGTATTTT
CASSSQGSDTQYF
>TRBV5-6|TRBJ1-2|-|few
TGTGCCAGCAGCTTCCGGGGGCGCATCTATGGCTACACCTTC
CASSFRGRIYGYTF
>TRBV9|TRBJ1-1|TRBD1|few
TGTGCCAGCAGCGTAGCAGGCAGGGGGACTGAAGCTTTCTTT
CASSVAGRGTEAFF
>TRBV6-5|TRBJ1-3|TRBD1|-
TGTGCCAGCAGGGACAGGCGGGACACCATATATTTT
CASRDRRDTIYF
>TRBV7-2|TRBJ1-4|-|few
TGTGCCAGCAGTCTAGGTTCGGCGGGCCATAATGAAAAACTGTTTTTT
CASSLGSAGHNEKLFF
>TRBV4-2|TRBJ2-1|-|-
TGTGCCAGCAGCCAAGATGGTTGGGGGGCCGGTTACAATGAGCAGTTCTTC
CASSQDGWGAGYNEQFF
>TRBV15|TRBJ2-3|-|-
TGTGCCACCAGCAGAGATGCAGGTCCAGATACGCAGTATTTT
CATSRDAGPDTQYF
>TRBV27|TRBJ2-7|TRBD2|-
TGTGCCAGCAGTCCCAGACTAGCGGGTCACGAGCAGTACTTC
CASSPRLAGHEQYF
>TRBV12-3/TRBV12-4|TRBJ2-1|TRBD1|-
TGTGCCAGCAGGGACAGGGGCGCCTCAAGCTCCTACAATGAGCAGTTCTTC
CASRDRGASSSYNEQFF
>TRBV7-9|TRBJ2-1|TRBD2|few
TGTGCCAGCAGCTCCCGGGGAGGCGCGGGACTAGCGGAGGACAATGAGCAGTTCTTC
CASSSRGGAGLAEDNEQFF
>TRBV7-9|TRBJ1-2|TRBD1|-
TGTGCCAGCAGCTTCGCGGACAGGGGTAGCTATGGCTACACCTTC
CASSFADRGSYGYTF
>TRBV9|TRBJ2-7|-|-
TGTGCCAGCAGCGCTACCGGGGTATCCTACGAGCAGTACTTC
CASSATGVSYEQYF
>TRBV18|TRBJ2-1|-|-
TGTGCCAGCTCACAGGCGACACCGCCCCATGAGCAGTTCTTC
CASSQATPPHEQFF
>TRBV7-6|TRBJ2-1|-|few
TGTGCCAGCAGCTTAGGGGAGGGGGGTGAGCAGTTCTTC
CASSLGEGGEQFF
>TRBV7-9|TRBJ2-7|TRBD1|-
TGTGCCAGCAGCTTTCAAGGACAGGGGGACTACGAGCAGTACTTC
CASSFQGQGDYEQYF
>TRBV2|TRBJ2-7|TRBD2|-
TGTGCCAGCAGCTCCCCGGGAGGGAATGGCTGCGAGCAGTACTTC
CASSSPGGNGCEQYF
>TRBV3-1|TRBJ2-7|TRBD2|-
TGTGCCAGCAGCCCCTGGGGGGGAGACAACGAGCAGTACTTC
CASSPWGGDNEQYF
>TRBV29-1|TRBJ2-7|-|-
TGCAGCGCCTTTCAAGCAGGCAGCTCCTACAAGCAGTACTTC
CSAFQAGSSYKQYF
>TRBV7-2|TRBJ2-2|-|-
TGTGCCAGCAGCTTAGGGAAATCCGGGGAGCTGTTTTTT
CASSLGKSGELFF
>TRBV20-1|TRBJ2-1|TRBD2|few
TGCAGTGCTATCCCGCTAGCGGGCGTTTACAATGAGCAGTTCTTC
CSAIPLAGVYNEQFF